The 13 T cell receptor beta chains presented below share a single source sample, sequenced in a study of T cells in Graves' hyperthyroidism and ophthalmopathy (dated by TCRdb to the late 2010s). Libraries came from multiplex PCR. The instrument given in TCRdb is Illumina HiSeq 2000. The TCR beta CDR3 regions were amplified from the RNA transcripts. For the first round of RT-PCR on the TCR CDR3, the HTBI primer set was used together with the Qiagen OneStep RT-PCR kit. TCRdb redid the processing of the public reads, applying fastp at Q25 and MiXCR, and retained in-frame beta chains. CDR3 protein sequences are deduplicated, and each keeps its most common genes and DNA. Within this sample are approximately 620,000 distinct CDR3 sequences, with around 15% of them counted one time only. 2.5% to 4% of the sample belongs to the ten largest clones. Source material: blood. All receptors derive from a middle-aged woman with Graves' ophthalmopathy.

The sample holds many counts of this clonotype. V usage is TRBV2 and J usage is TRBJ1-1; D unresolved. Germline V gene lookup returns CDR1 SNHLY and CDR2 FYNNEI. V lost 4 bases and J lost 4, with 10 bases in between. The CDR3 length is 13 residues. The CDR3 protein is CASSGQPATEAFF. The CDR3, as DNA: TGTGCCAGCAGTGGCCAACCGGCCACTGAAGCTTTCTTT.

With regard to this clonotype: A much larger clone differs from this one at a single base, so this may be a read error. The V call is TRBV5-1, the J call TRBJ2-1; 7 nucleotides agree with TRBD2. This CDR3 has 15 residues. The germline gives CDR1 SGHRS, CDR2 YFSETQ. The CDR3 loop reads CASSFTSGNYNEQSF. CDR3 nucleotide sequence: TGCGCCAGCAGCTTCACCAGCGGGAACTACAATGAGCAGTCCTTC.

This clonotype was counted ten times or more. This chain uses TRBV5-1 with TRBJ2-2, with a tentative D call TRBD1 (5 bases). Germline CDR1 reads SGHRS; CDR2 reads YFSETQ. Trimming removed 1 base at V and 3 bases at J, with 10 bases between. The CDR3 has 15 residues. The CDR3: CASSLRGEHTGELFF. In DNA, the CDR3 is TGCGCCAGCAGCTTGAGGGGCGAGCACACCGGGGAGCTGTTTTTT.

CDR3 in DNA: TGTGCCAGTAGTTGGGGGACAGGGTTTAATCAGCCCCAGCATTTT. Protein sequence: CASSWGTGFNQPQHF. The chain couples TRBV19 to TRBJ1-5; 9 positions agree with TRBD1. Germline V gene sequence: CDR1 LNHDA, CDR2 SQIVND (reference sequence). With V trimmed by 5 bases and J by 4 bases, 6 bases remained unmatched. The CDR3 totals 15 residues. Looking up the rest from reference TRBV19 and TRBJ1-5 gives the full variable domain: DGGITQSPKYLFRKEGQNVTLSCEQNLNHDAMYWYRQDPGQGLRLIYYSQIVNDFQKGDIAEGYSVSREKKESFPLTVTSAQKNPTAFYLCASSWGTGFNQPQHFGDGTRLSIL.

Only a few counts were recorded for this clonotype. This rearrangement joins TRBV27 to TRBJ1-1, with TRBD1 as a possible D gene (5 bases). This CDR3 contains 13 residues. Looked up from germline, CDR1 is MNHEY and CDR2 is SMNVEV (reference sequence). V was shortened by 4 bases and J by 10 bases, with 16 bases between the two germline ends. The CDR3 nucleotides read TGTGCCAGCAGTTCCTTGACAGTCCCGCGAGCTTTCTTT. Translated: CASSSLTVPRAFF.

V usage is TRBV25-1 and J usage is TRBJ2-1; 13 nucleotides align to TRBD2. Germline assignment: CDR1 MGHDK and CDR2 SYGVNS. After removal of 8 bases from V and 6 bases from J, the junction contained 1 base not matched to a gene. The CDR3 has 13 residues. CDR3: CASGLAGANEQFF. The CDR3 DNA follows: TGTGCCAGCGGACTAGCGGGAGCCAATGAGCAGTTCTTC.

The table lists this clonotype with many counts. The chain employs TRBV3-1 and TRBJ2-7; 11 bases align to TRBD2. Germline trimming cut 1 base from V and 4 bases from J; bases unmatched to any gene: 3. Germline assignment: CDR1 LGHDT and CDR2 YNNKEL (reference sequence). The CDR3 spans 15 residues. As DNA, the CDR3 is TGTGCCAGCAGCCAAGGTTCTAGCGGGAGGTACGAGCAGTACTTC. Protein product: CASSQGSSGRYEQYF.

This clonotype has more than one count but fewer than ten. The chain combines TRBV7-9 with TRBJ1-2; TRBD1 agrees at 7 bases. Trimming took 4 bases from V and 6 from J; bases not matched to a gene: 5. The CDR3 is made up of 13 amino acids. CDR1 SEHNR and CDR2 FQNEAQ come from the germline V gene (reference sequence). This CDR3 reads CASSSDRADGYTF. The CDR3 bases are TGTGCCAGCAGCTCTGACAGGGCGGATGGCTACACCTTC.

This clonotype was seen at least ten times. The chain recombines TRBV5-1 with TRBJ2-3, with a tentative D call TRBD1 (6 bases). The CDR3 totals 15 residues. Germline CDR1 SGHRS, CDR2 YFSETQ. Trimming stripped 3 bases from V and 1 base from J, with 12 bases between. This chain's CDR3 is CASSWADSRTDTQYF. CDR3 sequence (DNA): TGCGCCAGCAGCTGGGCGGACAGCCGCACAGATACGCAGTATTTT. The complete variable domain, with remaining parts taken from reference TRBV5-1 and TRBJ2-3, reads KAGVTQTPRYLIKTRGQQVTLSCSPISGHRSVSWYQQTPGQGLQFLFEYFSETQRNKGNFPGRFSGRQFSNSRSEMNVSTLELGDSALYLCASSWADSRTDTQYFGPGTRLTVL.

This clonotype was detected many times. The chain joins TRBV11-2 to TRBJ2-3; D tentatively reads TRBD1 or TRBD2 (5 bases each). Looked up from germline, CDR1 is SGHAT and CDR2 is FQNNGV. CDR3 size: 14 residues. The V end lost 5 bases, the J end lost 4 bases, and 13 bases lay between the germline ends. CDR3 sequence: CASSPRDGSDTQYF. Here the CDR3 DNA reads TGTGCCAGCAGCCCACGGGACGGTTCAGATACGCAGTATTTT.

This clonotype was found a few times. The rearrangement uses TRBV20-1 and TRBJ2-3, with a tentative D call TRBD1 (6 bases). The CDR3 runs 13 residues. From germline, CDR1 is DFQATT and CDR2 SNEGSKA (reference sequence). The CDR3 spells CSAGQRPTDTQYF. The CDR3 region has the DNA TGCAGCGCAGGACAGAGGCCCACAGATACGCAGTATTTT.

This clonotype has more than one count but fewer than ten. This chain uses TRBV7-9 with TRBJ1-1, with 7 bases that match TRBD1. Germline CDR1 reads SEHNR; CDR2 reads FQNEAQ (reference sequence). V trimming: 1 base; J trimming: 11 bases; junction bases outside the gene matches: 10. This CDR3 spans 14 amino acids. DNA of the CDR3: TGTGCCAGCAGCTTAGTTTGGGACAGCGAGGTTGCTTTCTTT. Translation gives CASSLVWDSEVAFF.

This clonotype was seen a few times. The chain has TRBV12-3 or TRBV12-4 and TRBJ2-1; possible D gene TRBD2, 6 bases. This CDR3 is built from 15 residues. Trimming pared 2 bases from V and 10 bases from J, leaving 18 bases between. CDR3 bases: TGTGCCAGCAGTTTACGGGGGACGCCTCTACTAGAGCAGTTCTTC. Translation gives CASSLRGTPLLEQFF.